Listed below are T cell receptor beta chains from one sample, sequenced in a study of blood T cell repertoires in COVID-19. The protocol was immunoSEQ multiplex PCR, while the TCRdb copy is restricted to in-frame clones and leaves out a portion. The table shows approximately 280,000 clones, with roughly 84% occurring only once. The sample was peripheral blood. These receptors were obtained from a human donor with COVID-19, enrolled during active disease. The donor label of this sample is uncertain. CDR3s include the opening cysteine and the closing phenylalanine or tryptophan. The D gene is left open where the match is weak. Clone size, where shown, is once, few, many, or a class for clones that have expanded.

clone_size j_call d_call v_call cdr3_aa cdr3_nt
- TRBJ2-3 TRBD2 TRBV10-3 CASVHGTSGTDTQYF TGTGCCAGCGTCCACGGGACTAGCGGCACAGATACGCAGTATTTT
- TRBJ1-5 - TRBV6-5 CASSYSRGDQPQHF TGTGCCAGCAGTTACTCGCGGGGGGATCAGCCCCAGCATTTT
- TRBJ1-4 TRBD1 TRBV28 CASSRGDRRNEKLFF TGTGCCAGCAGTCGGGGGGACAGGCGTAATGAAAAACTGTTTTTT
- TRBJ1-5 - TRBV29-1 CSVSEGNQPQHF TGCAGCGTTTCAGAGGGCAACCAGCCCCAGCATTTT
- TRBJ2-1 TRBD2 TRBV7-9 CASSRPGAGGISSYNEQFF TGTGCCAGCAGCCGTCCGGGGGCGGGAGGGATCAGCTCCTACAATGAGCAGTTCTTC
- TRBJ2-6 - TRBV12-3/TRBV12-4 CASIRSGANVLTF TGTGCCAGCATCCGGTCCGGGGCCAACGTCCTGACTTTC
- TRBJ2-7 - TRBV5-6 CASSYLGGNYEQYF TGTGCCAGCAGTTACCTCGGGGGAAACTACGAGCAGTACTTC
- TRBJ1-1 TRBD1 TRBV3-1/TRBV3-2 CASSQTGDTEAFF TGTGCCAGCAGCCAGACAGGGGACACTGAAGCTTTCTTT
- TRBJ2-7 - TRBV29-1 CSVEGLYYEQYF TGCAGCGTTGAAGGGCTTTACTACGAGCAGTACTTC
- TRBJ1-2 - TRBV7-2 CASSLAWGSWNTF TGTGCCAGCAGCTTAGCGTGGGGCAGCTGGAACACCTTC
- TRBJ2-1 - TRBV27 CASSSLFEGVGHEQFF TGTGCCAGCAGTAGTTTATTTGAGGGAGTAGGGCATGAGCAGTTCTTC
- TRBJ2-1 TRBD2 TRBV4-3 CASSRLGVTSGRYNEQFF TGCGCCAGCAGCCGATTGGGAGTGACTAGCGGGAGGTACAATGAGCAGTTCTTC
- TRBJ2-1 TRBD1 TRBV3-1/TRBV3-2 CASSQEGTGYNEQFF TGTGCCAGCAGCCAAGAAGGGACAGGGTACAATGAGCAGTTCTTC
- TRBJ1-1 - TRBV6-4 CASTRQEIEAFF TGTGCCAGCACAAGACAGGAGATTGAAGCTTTCTTT
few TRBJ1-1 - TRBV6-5 CASFTPLGNTEAFF TGTGCCAGCTTTACTCCCCTTGGGAACACTGAAGCTTTCTTT
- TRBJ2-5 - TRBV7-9 CASSLIRGEDTQYF TGTGCCAGCAGCTTAATCAGGGGAGAAGATACCCAGTACTTC
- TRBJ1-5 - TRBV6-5 CASNQGGGLVQPQHF TGTGCCAGCAACCAAGGGGGGGGGCTCGTACAGCCCCAGCATTTT
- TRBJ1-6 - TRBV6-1 CASSETSGVGSPLHF TGTGCCAGCAGTGAGACTTCGGGGGTAGGTTCACCCCTCCACTTT
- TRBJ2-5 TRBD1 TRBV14 CASSPRTGGGTQYF TGTGCCAGCAGCCCACGGACAGGCGGAGGGACCCAGTACTTC
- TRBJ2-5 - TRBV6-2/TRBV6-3 CASSTLAGETQYF TGTGCCAGCAGTACTCTAGCTGGAGAGACCCAGTACTTC
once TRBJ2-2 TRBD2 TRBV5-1 CASSLREAGSGELFF TGCGCCAGCAGCTTGCGAGAAGCGGGGTCCGGGGAGCTGTTTTTT
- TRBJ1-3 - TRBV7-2 CASSHREGAGGNTIYF TGTGCCAGCAGCCACAGGGAAGGGGCGGGTGGAAACACCATATATTTT
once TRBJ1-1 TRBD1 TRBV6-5 CASSRDRDNTEAFF TGTGCCAGCAGCCGGGACAGGGACAACACTGAAGCTTTCTTT
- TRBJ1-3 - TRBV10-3 CAISEGGGSGNTIYF TGTGCCATCAGTGAGGGCGGGGGCTCTGGAAACACCATATATTTT